The next 14 T cell receptor beta chains were all read from a single sample in a study of blood T cell repertoires in COVID-19 (dated by TCRdb to 2020 to 2022). The library came from the immunoSEQ multiplex PCR assay. TCRdb's version of the immuneACCESS table is confined to in-frame rearrangements and falls short of the full clone set. An unresolved V gene accounts for under half of the shortfall where checked; the remainder is of unknown origin. The sample records some 140,000 clones, roughly 80% of which are singletons. The top ten clones comprise about 9.2% of the sample. What was sequenced was PBMCs or T cells enriched from blood (not recorded which). All receptors come from a man in his fifties who had recovered from COVID-19.

This clone was observed a single time. This chain links TRBV5-1 with TRBJ2-5, with D possibly being TRBD1 (5 bases). The CDR3 is made up of 15 amino acids. Trimming removed 5 bases from V and 1 base from J, with 15 bases in between. Germline assignment: CDR1 SGHRS and CDR2 YFSETQ. As DNA, the CDR3 is TGCGCCAGCAGACCTATAGGGGCCATCCAAGAGACCCAGTACTTC. Translating it yields CASRPIGAIQETQYF. Variable domain in full (rest from reference TRBV5-1 and TRBJ2-5): KAGVTQTPRYLIKTRGQQVTLSCSPISGHRSVSWYQQTPGQGLQFLFEYFSETQRNKGNFPGRFSGRQFSNSRSEMNVSTLELGDSALYLCASRPIGAIQETQYFGPGTRLLVL.

The rearrangement joins TRBV6-5 to TRBJ2-3; TRBD2 agrees at 7 bases. The germline gives CDR1 MNHEY, CDR2 SVGAGI. The CDR3 totals 14 residues. V dropped 2 bases and J dropped 5; count of bases not matched to a gene: 4. CDR3 in DNA: TGTGCCAGCAGTTACGGAGCGGGGAGAGATACGCAGTATTTT. Translating gives CASSYGAGRDTQYF.

This rearrangement joins TRBV5-4 to TRBJ1-5; weak D call: TRBD1 (6 bases). The CDR3 has 13 residues. Germline lookup yields CDR1 SGHNT and CDR2 YYREEE (reference sequence). The ends were cut back, 4 bases at V and 4 bases at J, with 9 bases in the middle. In DNA form, the CDR3 reads TGTGCCAGCAGCCTCGACAGGAATCAGCCCCAGCATTTT. Translating it yields CASSLDRNQPQHF.

The chain carries TRBV6-5 and TRBJ1-1; tentative D call: TRBD1 (6 bases). The V gene's germline CDR1 is MNHEY and CDR2 SVGAGI. V lost 5 bases and J lost 4, with 11 bases in between. The CDR3 spans 13 residues. Written as DNA, the CDR3 is TGTGCCAGCAGTACCACAGGGAGCACTGAAGCTTTCTTT. Translating gives CASSTTGSTEAFF.

The V gene is TRBV5-1, the J gene TRBJ2-1, with 14 bases lining up with TRBD2. Per germline, CDR1 SGHRS and CDR2 YFSETQ. This CDR3 is 15 amino acids long. Trimming removed 7 bases from V and 8 bases from J; junction bases left unmatched: 8. CDR3 DNA sequence: TGCGCCAGCGGGCGACTAGCGGGGGGGATCGATGAGCAGTTCTTC. Translated: CASGRLAGGIDEQFF.

This clone was recorded only once. The genes are TRBV6-2 or TRBV6-3 and TRBJ1-1; possibly TRBD1 for D (6 bases). The CDR3 consists of 16 residues. In germline, CDR1 is MNHEY, CDR2 SVGEGT. V was pared by 2 bases and J by 4 bases, with 17 bases between. The DNA for the CDR3 is TGTGCCAGCAGTTACAAATCAGGACAGCTGAGCACTGAAGCTTTCTTT. It yields the protein CASSYKSGQLSTEAFF.

V gene TRBV24-1 combines with J gene TRBJ2-3; 7 positions match TRBD2. This CDR3 contains 14 residues. After removal of 4 bases from V and 1 base from J, the junction contained 1 base not matched to a gene. Germline CDR1 reads KGHDR; CDR2 reads SFDVKD. CDR3 residues: CATSEAGGTDTQYF. The CDR3 region has the DNA TGTGCCACCAGTGAGGCGGGGGGCACAGATACGCAGTATTTT.

The chain uses TRBV19 and TRBJ2-1; D is perhaps TRBD1 (6 bases). The CDR3 spans 14 residues. Germline values: CDR1 LNHDA, CDR2 SQIVND (reference sequence). Trimming removed 9 bases from V and 4 bases from J, with 16 bases in between. The CDR3 DNA reads as TGTGCCAGCCGTCGGGACACCTTATACAATGAGCAGTTCTTC. Translated: CASRRDTLYNEQFF.

The chain uses TRBV5-4 and TRBJ2-3; D call uncertain. Looked up from germline, CDR1 is SGHNT and CDR2 is YYREEE (reference sequence). The CDR3 runs to 11 residues. Trimming removed 7 bases at V and 6 bases at J, with 9 bases between. In nucleotides, the CDR3 is TGTGCCAGCGTTGGCTTCGATACGCAGTATTTT. Its translation is CASVGFDTQYF.

The chain couples TRBV14 to TRBJ1-2; 9 bases are a match to TRBD1. The CDR3 has 13 amino acids. Germline CDR1 and CDR2: SGHDN and FVKESK. V shed 8 bases, J shed 4 bases, and the junction held 5 bases outside the gene matches. CDR3 nucleotide sequence: TGTGCCAGCGCCGACAGGGGGTCCTATGGCTACACCTTC. This sequence encodes CASADRGSYGYTF.

This clone was seen only once. This rearrangement joins TRBV6-5 to TRBJ2-7, with D perhaps matching TRBD1 (6 bases). Germline V CDR1 and CDR2: MNHEY, SVGAGI. V shed 0 bases and J shed 3 bases, with 12 bases lying between them. The CDR3 is 15 amino acids. The CDR3 loop is CASSYSLDRRYEQYF. The CDR3 coding sequence is TGTGCCAGCAGTTACTCCTTGGACAGACGCTACGAGCAGTACTTC.

The chain carries TRBV13 and TRBJ1-4, with TRBD1 as a possible D gene (6 bases). The CDR3 spans 15 residues. CDR1 PRHDT and CDR2 FYEKMQ come from the germline V gene (reference sequence). V was shortened by 5 bases and J by 3 bases, with 13 bases between the two germline ends. The CDR3: CASSVTGRANEKLFF. The DNA of the CDR3 is TGTGCCAGCAGCGTTACAGGGCGGGCTAATGAAAAACTGTTTTTT.

This chain connects TRBV9 to TRBJ2-7; D is ambiguous. The CDR3 spans 14 residues. Trimming removed 2 bases at V and 2 bases at J, with 11 bases between. CDR1 SGDLS and CDR2 YYNGEE come from the germline V gene. The CDR3 spells CASSVYDTTYEQYF. In nucleotides, the CDR3 is TGTGCCAGCAGCGTTTATGACACCACCTACGAGCAGTACTTC.

CDR3 nucleotides: TGTGCCAGCAGTTTATCACAGACCCAAGAGACCCAGTACTTC. This sequence encodes CASSLSQTQETQYF. The gene calls are TRBV27 and TRBJ2-5, with D unresolved. Trimming left V 0 bases short and J 1 base short, with 6 bases between. Per the germline V gene, CDR1 is MNHEY and CDR2 is SMNVEV (reference sequence). This CDR3 region has 14 residues.